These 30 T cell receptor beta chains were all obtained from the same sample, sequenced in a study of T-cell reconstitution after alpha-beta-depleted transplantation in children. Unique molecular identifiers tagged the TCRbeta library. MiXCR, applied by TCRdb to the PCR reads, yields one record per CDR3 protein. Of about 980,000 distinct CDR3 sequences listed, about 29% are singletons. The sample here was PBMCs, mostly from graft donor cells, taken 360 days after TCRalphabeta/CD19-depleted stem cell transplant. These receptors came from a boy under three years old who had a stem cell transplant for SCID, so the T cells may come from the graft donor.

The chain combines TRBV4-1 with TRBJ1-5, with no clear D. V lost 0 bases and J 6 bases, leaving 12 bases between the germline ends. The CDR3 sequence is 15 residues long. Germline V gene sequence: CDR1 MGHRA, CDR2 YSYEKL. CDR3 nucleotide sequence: TGCGCCAGCAGCCAAGATCCCCATTTTCGTCAGCCCCAGCATTTT. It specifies CASSQDPHFRQPQHF.

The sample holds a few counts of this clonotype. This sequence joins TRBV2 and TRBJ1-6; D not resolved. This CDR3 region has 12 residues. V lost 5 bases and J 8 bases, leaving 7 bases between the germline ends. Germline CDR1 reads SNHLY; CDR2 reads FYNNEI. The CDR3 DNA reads TGTGCCAGCAGTAATCCTGATTCACCCCTCCACTTT. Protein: CASSNPDSPLHF.

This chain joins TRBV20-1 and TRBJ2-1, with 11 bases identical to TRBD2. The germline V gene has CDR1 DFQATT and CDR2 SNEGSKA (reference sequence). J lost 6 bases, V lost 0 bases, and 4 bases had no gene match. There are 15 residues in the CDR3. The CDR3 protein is CSARELAGALNEQFF. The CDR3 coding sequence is TGCAGTGCTAGAGAACTAGCGGGGGCCCTCAATGAGCAGTTCTTC.

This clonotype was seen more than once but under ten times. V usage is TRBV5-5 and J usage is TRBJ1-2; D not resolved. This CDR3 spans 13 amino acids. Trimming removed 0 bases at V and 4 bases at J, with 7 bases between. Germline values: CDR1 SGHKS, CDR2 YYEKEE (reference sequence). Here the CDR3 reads CASSLDSTYGYTF. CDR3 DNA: TGTGCCAGCAGCTTGGACAGTACCTATGGCTACACCTTC.

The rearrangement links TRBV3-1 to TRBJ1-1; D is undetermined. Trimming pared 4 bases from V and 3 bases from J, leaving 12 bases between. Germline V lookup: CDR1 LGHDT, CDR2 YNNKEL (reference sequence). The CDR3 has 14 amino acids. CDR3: CASSPIADHTEAFF. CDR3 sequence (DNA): TGTGCCAGCAGCCCTATTGCCGACCACACTGAAGCTTTCTTT. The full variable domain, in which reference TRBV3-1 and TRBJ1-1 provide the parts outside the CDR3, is DTAVSQTPKYLVTQMGNDKSIKCEQNLGHDTMYWYKQDSKKFLKIMFSYNNKELIINETVPNRFSPKSPDKAHLNLHINSLELGDSAVYFCASSPIADHTEAFFGQGTRLTVV.

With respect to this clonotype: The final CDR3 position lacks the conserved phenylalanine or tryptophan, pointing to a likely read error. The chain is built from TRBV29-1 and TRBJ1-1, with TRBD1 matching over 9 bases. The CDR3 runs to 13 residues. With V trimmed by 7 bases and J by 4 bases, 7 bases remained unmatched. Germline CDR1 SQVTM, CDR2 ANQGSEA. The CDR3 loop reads CSGGRDRATEAFY. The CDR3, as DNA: TGCAGCGGGGGCCGGGACAGGGCCACTGAAGCTTTCTAT.

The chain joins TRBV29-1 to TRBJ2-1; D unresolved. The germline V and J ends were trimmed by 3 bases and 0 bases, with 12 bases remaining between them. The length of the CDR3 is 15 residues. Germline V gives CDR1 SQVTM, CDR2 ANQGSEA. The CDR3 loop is CSVDSQFSSYNEQFF. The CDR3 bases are TGCAGCGTTGATTCGCAGTTCAGCTCCTACAATGAGCAGTTCTTC.

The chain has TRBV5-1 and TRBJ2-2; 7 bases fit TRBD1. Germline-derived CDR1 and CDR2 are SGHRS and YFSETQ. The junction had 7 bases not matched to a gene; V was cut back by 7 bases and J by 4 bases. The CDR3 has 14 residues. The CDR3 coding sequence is TGCGCCAGCGCCGCCCGGGACAGCACCGGGGAGCTGTTTTTT. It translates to CASAARDSTGELFF.

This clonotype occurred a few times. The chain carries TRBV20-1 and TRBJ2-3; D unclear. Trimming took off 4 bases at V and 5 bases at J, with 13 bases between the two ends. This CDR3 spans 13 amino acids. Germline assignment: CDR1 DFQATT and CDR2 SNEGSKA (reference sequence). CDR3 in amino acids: CSAIEPLRDTQYF. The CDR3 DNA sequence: TGCAGTGCTATCGAACCGCTTCGAGATACGCAGTATTTT.

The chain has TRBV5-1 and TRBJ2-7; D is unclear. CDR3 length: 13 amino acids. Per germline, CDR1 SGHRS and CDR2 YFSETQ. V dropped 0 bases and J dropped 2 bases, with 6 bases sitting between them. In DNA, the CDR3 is TGCGCCAGCAGCTTGGACTACACCTACGAGCAGTACTTC. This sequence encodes CASSLDYTYEQYF.

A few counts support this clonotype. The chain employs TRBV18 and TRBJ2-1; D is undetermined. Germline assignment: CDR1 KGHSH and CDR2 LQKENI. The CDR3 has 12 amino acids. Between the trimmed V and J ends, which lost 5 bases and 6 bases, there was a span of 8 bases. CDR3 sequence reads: CASSSPVNEQFF. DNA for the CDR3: TGTGCCAGCTCATCCCCGGTCAATGAGCAGTTCTTC.

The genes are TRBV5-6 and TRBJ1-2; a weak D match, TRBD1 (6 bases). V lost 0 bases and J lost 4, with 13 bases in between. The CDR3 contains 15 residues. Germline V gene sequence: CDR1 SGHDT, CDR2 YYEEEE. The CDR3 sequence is CASSLAGGASYGYTF. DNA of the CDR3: TGTGCCAGCAGCTTGGCCGGGGGGGCCAGCTATGGCTACACCTTC.

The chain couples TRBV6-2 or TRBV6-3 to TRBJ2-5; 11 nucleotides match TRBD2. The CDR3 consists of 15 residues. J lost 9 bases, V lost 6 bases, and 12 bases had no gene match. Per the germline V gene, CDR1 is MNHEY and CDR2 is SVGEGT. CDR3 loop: CASRPLVAGGRAQYF. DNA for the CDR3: TGTGCCAGCAGGCCCCTTGTAGCGGGGGGGCGGGCCCAGTACTTC.

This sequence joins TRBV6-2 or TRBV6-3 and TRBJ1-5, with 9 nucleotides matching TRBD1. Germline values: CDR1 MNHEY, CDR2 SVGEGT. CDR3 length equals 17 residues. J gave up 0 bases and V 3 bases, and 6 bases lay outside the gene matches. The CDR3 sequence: CASSYAGQGYSNQPQHF. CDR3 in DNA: TGTGCCAGCAGTTATGCGGGACAGGGCTATAGCAATCAGCCCCAGCATTTT.

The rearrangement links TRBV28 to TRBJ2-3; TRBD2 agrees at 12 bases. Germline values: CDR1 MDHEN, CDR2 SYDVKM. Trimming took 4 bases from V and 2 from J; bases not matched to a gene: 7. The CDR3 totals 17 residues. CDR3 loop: CASSYSLAGGLTDTQYF. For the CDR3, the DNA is TGTGCCAGCAGTTACTCACTAGCGGGGGGCCTCACAGATACGCAGTATTTT.

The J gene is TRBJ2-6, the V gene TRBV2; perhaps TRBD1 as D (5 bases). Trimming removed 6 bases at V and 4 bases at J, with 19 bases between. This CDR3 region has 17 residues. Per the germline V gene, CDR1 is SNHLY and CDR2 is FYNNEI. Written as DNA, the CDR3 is TGTGCCAGCAGGAAAGACAGCGCGTCCCTAGGGGCCAACGTCCTGACTTTC. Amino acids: CASRKDSASLGANVLTF.

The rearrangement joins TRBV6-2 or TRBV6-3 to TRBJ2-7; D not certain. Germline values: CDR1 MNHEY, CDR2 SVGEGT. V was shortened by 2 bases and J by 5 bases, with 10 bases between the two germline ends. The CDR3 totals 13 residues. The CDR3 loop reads CASSYGNGHEQYF. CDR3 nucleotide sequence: TGTGCCAGCAGTTACGGTAACGGGCACGAGCAGTACTTC.

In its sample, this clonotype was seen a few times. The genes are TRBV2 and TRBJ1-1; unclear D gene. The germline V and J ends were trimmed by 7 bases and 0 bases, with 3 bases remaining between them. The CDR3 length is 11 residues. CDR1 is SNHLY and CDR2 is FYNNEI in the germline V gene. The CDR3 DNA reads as TGTGCCAGCACTGTGAACACTGAAGCTTTCTTT. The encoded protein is CASTVNTEAFF.

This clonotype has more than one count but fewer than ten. This chain's CDR3 is CASSEDRGPAGELFF. The CDR3 bases are TGTGCCAGCAGTGAAGACAGGGGGCCGGCCGGGGAGCTGTTTTTT. J is TRBJ2-2 and V is TRBV6-1; TRBD1 matches at 9 bases. This CDR3 is 15 amino acids long. V lost 1 base and J lost 6; bases outside the gene matches: 3. The germline V gene encodes CDR1 MNHNS and CDR2 SASEGT.

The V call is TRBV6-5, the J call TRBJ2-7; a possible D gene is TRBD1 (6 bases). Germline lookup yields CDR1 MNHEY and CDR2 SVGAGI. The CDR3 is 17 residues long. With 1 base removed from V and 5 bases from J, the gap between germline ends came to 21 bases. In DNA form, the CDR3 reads TGTGCCAGCAGTTACTACCCCCAGAACAGGGCCGGCAACGAGCAGTACTTC. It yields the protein CASSYYPQNRAGNEQYF.

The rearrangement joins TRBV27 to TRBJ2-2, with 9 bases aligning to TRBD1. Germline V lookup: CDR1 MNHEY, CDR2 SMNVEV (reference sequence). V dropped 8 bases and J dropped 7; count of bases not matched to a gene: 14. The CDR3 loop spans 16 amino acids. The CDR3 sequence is CASRPLGQGLNGELFF. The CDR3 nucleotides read TGTGCCAGCCGCCCCCTAGGACAGGGGCTGAACGGGGAGCTGTTTTTT.

CDR3 amino acids: CASSKPRTSGEETQYF. The CDR3 region has the DNA TGTGCCAGCAGCAAACCTCGGACTAGCGGGGAAGAGACCCAGTACTTC. The rearrangement links TRBV7-9 to TRBJ2-5; 12 positions agree with TRBD2. Germline V gene data show CDR1 as SEHNR and CDR2 as FQNEAQ (reference sequence). The CDR3 consists of 16 residues. V lost 5 bases, J lost 3 bases, and 7 bases stayed unmatched.

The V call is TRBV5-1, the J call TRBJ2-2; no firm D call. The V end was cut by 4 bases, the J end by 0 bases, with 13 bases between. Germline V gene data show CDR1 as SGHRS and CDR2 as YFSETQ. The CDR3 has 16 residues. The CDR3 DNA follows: TGCGCCAGCAGCATGCTCGGCAGCCCGAACACCGGGGAGCTGTTTTTT. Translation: CASSMLGSPNTGELFF.

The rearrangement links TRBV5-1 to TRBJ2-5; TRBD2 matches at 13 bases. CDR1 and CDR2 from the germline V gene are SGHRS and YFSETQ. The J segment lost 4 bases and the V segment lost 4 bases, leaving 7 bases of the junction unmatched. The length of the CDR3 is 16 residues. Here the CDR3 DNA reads TGCGCCAGCAGCCTGGGACTAGCGGGATTACGAGAGACCCAGTACTTC. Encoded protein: CASSLGLAGLRETQYF.

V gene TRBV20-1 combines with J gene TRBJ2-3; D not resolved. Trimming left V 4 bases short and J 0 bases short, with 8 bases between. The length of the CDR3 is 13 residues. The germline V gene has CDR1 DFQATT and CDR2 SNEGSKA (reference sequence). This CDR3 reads CSANGLSTDTQYF. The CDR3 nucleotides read TGCAGTGCTAACGGCCTCAGCACAGATACGCAGTATTTT.

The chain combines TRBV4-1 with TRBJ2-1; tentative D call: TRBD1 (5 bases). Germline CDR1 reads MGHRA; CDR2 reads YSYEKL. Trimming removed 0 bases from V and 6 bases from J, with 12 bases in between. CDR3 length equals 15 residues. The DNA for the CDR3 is TGCGCCAGCAGCCAAGACCCAAGAACAGGCAATGAGCAGTTCTTC. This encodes CASSQDPRTGNEQFF.

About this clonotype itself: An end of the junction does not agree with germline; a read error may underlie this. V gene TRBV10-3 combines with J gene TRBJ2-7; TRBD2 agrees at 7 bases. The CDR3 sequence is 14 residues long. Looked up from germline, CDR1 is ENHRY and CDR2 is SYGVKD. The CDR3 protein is CAFSESWGGYEQYF. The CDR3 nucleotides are TGTGCCTTCAGTGAGTCGTGGGGGGGTTACGAGCAGTACTTC.

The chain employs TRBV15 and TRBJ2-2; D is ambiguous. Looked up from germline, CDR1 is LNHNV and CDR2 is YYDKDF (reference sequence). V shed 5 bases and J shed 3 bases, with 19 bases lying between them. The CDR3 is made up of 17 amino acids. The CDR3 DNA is TGTGCCACCAGCGGTCGTGCGAGGTCATGGGACACCGGGGAGCTGTTTTTT. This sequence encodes CATSGRARSWDTGELFF.

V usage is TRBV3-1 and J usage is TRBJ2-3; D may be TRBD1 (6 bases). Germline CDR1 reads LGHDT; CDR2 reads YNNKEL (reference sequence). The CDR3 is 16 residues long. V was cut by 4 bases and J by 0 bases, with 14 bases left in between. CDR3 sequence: CASSRRTVSSTDTQYF. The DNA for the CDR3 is TGTGCCAGCAGCCGACGGACAGTATCTAGCACAGATACGCAGTATTTT.

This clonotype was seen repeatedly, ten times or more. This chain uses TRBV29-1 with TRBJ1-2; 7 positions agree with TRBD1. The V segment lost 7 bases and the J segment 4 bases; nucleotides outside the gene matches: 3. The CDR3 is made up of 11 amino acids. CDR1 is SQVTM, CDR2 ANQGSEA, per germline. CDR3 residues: CSGDSPYGYTF. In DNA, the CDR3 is TGCAGCGGGGACAGCCCCTATGGCTACACCTTC.